A selection of T cell receptor beta chains follows, all from one sample in a study of graft-versus-host responses after intestinal transplantation. The assay was immunoSEQ multiplex PCR, and TCRdb's table has in-frame clones only and misses some. The sample carries about 23,000 clones, about 45% recorded once. Here the sequenced sample was alloreactive CD8+ T cells from a mixed lymphocyte reaction culture, taken before transplantation. These receptors all come from a human patient who was an organ donor for intestinal transplantation. CDR3s include the opening cysteine and the closing phenylalanine or tryptophan. Each record gives: D gene, J gene, CDR3 length, clone size, V gene, CDR3 DNA, CDR3 protein. The D gene is left open where the match is weak. Part of the rows lack a size; the others show once, few, many or a class for expanded clones.

d_call: NA
j_call: TRBJ2-1
cdr3_length: 14
clone_size: few
v_call: TRBV18
cdr3_nt: TGTGCCAGCTCACCACGTACAGGGTCTAGTGAGCAGTTCTTC
cdr3_aa: CASSPRTGSSEQFF

d_call: NA
j_call: TRBJ2-7
cdr3_length: 13
clone_size: few
v_call: TRBV4-3
cdr3_nt: TGCGCCAGCAGCCAAGATCGGGGCTACGAGCAGTACTTC
cdr3_aa: CASSQDRGYEQYF

d_call: NA
j_call: TRBJ2-1
cdr3_length: 15
clone_size: NA
v_call: TRBV2
cdr3_nt: TGTGCCAGCAGTGAATACGTTAGGCCCCACAATGAGCAGTTCTTC
cdr3_aa: CASSEYVRPHNEQFF

d_call: NA
j_call: TRBJ1-2
cdr3_length: 19
clone_size: medium-sized
v_call: TRBV4-1
cdr3_nt: TGCGCCAGCAGCCAAGTAGGCCTCGTACGACAGGCAAGTTCTAATGGCTACACCTTC
cdr3_aa: CASSQVGLVRQASSNGYTF

d_call: TRBD2
j_call: TRBJ2-5
cdr3_length: 14
clone_size: few
v_call: TRBV29-1
cdr3_nt: TGCAGCGTTGTCTCGCCTAGCGGGAGAGAGACCCAGTACTTC
cdr3_aa: CSVVSPSGRETQYF

d_call: NA
j_call: TRBJ2-1
cdr3_length: 14
clone_size: few
v_call: TRBV4-3
cdr3_nt: TGCGCCAGCAGCCAAGATTTTAGGAACAATGAGCAGTTCTTC
cdr3_aa: CASSQDFRNNEQFF

d_call: NA
j_call: TRBJ2-7
cdr3_length: 15
clone_size: NA
v_call: TRBV18
cdr3_nt: TGTGCCAGCTCACCACGCGTGGGACCGGCCTACGAGCAGTACTTC
cdr3_aa: CASSPRVGPAYEQYF

d_call: TRBD2
j_call: TRBJ2-7
cdr3_length: 15
clone_size: once
v_call: TRBV4-1
cdr3_nt: TGCGCCAGCAGCCAAGTAGGACTAGCGTCGGGCGAGCAGTACTTC
cdr3_aa: CASSQVGLASGEQYF

d_call: NA
j_call: TRBJ1-5
cdr3_length: 17
clone_size: NA
v_call: TRBV11-3
cdr3_nt: TGTGCCAGCAGCTTAGTAGGGTTCTGGGACATCCACCAGCCCCAGCATTTT
cdr3_aa: CASSLVGFWDIHQPQHF

d_call: TRBD1
j_call: TRBJ2-7
cdr3_length: 14
clone_size: few
v_call: TRBV5-6
cdr3_nt: TGTGCCAGCAGCTACGGACAGGGAACCTACGAGCAGTACTTC
cdr3_aa: CASSYGQGTYEQYF

d_call: TRBD1
j_call: TRBJ2-7
cdr3_length: 17
clone_size: few
v_call: TRBV27
cdr3_nt: TGTGCCAGCAGTTTATTAGGTCTGGGACAGGGAATGTACGAGCAGTACTTC
cdr3_aa: CASSLLGLGQGMYEQYF

d_call: NA
j_call: TRBJ2-1
cdr3_length: 16
clone_size: few
v_call: TRBV7-9
cdr3_nt: TGTGCCAGCGCAAGAGGAGGGGTAGGGTCCTACAATGAGCAGTTCTTC
cdr3_aa: CASARGGVGSYNEQFF

d_call: TRBD1
j_call: TRBJ2-3
cdr3_length: 16
clone_size: NA
v_call: TRBV5-8
cdr3_nt: TGTGCCAGCAGCTTGGAGGACAGGGAAAGCACAGATACGCAGTATTTT
cdr3_aa: CASSLEDRESTDTQYF

d_call: NA
j_call: TRBJ2-7
cdr3_length: 15
clone_size: NA
v_call: TRBV4-1
cdr3_nt: TGCGCCAGCAGCCGAGTGGCTGCTAGCTCCTACGAGCAGTACTTC
cdr3_aa: CASSRVAASSYEQYF

d_call: NA
j_call: TRBJ2-1
cdr3_length: 15
clone_size: few
v_call: TRBV13
cdr3_nt: TGTGCCAGCAGCTTAGGCACCTCCTCCTACAATGAGCAGTTCTTC
cdr3_aa: CASSLGTSSYNEQFF

d_call: TRBD2
j_call: TRBJ2-7
cdr3_length: 13
clone_size: few
v_call: TRBV5-5
cdr3_nt: TGTGCCAGCAGCACGGGACTAGGCGACGAGCAGTACTTC
cdr3_aa: CASSTGLGDEQYF

d_call: NA
j_call: TRBJ1-2
cdr3_length: 13
clone_size: NA
v_call: TRBV6-5
cdr3_nt: TGTGCCAGCAGTGAAGGGTCCGGTTGGGGCTACACCTTC
cdr3_aa: CASSEGSGWGYTF

d_call: TRBD1
j_call: TRBJ2-3
cdr3_length: 14
clone_size: few
v_call: TRBV5-4
cdr3_nt: TGTGCCAGCAGCTTCTGGCAGGGGGAAGATACGCAGTATTTT
cdr3_aa: CASSFWQGEDTQYF

d_call: TRBD1
j_call: TRBJ1-5
cdr3_length: 15
clone_size: few
v_call: TRBV7-3
cdr3_nt: TGTGCCAGCAGCGTCGATGACAGGGGAAATCAGCCCCAGCATTTT
cdr3_aa: CASSVDDRGNQPQHF

d_call: TRBD2
j_call: TRBJ2-3
cdr3_length: 15
clone_size: NA
v_call: TRBV28
cdr3_nt: TGTGCCAGCAGCCCCTTCGGGAGGGCGCCAGATACGCAGTATTTT
cdr3_aa: CASSPFGRAPDTQYF

d_call: NA
j_call: TRBJ1-2
cdr3_length: 15
clone_size: NA
v_call: TRBV6-6
cdr3_nt: TGTGCCAGCAGTCACCCTTACAGGGCTAACTATGGCTACACCTTC
cdr3_aa: CASSHPYRANYGYTF

d_call: TRBD2
j_call: TRBJ2-1
cdr3_length: 15
clone_size: NA
v_call: TRBV9
cdr3_nt: TGTGCCAGCAGCGTAGAGGGAGCGGGGTACAATGAGCAGTTCTTC
cdr3_aa: CASSVEGAGYNEQFF

d_call: NA
j_call: TRBJ1-3
cdr3_length: 15
clone_size: NA
v_call: TRBV4-1
cdr3_nt: TGCGCCAGCAGCCAACCACAGGGCGCGGGAAACACCATATATTTT
cdr3_aa: CASSQPQGAGNTIYF

d_call: TRBD1
j_call: TRBJ2-1
cdr3_length: 14
clone_size: NA
v_call: TRBV15
cdr3_nt: TGTGCCACCAGACATCGAGACAGGGTCAATGAGCAGTTCTTC
cdr3_aa: CATRHRDRVNEQFF

d_call: NA
j_call: TRBJ2-7
cdr3_length: 13
clone_size: few
v_call: TRBV27
cdr3_nt: TGTGCCAGCAGTTTAACTGTCTCCTACGAGCAGTACTTC
cdr3_aa: CASSLTVSYEQYF

d_call: NA
j_call: TRBJ2-3
cdr3_length: 17
clone_size: NA
v_call: TRBV15
cdr3_nt: TGTGCCACCAGCATCGGTGTGCGGCCGCCCCTTGCAGATACGCAGTATTTT
cdr3_aa: CATSIGVRPPLADTQYF

d_call: NA
j_call: TRBJ1-1
cdr3_length: 15
clone_size: few
v_call: TRBV4-3
cdr3_nt: TGCGCCAGCAGCCAAGAGTGGGTTGGGGTCACTGAAGCTTTCTTT
cdr3_aa: CASSQEWVGVTEAFF

d_call: TRBD1
j_call: TRBJ2-7
cdr3_length: 14
clone_size: NA
v_call: TRBV2
cdr3_nt: TGTGCCAGCAGTTCGGGACAGGGGATCTACGAGCAGTACTTC
cdr3_aa: CASSSGQGIYEQYF

d_call: NA
j_call: TRBJ2-2
cdr3_length: 13
clone_size: once
v_call: TRBV27
cdr3_nt: TGTGCCAGCAGTTACAGCCTAACCGGGGAGCTGTTTTTT
cdr3_aa: CASSYSLTGELFF

d_call: NA
j_call: TRBJ2-1
cdr3_length: 17
clone_size: few
v_call: TRBV7-9
cdr3_nt: TGTGCCAGCAGCTTAGACTCCCCGGGTAGCGCGTGCAATGAGCAGTTCTTC
cdr3_aa: CASSLDSPGSACNEQFF

d_call: NA
j_call: TRBJ2-7
cdr3_length: 13
clone_size: NA
v_call: TRBV13
cdr3_nt: TGTGCCAGCAGCTTAGCCAGGGGTAACGAGCAGTACTTC
cdr3_aa: CASSLARGNEQYF

d_call: NA
j_call: TRBJ1-1
cdr3_length: 13
clone_size: NA
v_call: TRBV27
cdr3_nt: TGTGCCAGCAGACCTCTGGAGACCACTGAAGCTTTCTTT
cdr3_aa: CASRPLETTEAFF

d_call: NA
j_call: TRBJ2-1
cdr3_length: 15
clone_size: few
v_call: TRBV13
cdr3_nt: TGTGCCAGCAGCTTTTTTGGACCCCGGATAAATGAGCAGTTCTTC
cdr3_aa: CASSFFGPRINEQFF